These T cell receptor beta chains were read from a single sample in a study of cytomegalovirus exposure and HLA in healthy donors. Here immunoSEQ multiplex PCR was the method, and the copy in TCRdb shows in-frame clones only, minus some. The repertoire has roughly 190,000 clones, about four fifths of them found once; the top ten carry roughly 3.1%. Material: PBMCs. Receptor source: a man in his forties in good health and CMV-seropositive. CDR3s include the opening cysteine and the closing phenylalanine or tryptophan. Fields, in order: J gene, V gene, clone size, D gene, CDR3 DNA, CDR3 protein. The D gene is left open where the match is weak. Clone sizes are given selectively: once, few, many, or a class where the clone is expanded.

TRBJ1-5 TRBV6-1 NA NA TGTGCCAGCAGCCCCTTGGCCGGGGTCCAGCCCCAGCATTTT CASSPLAGVQPQHF
TRBJ1-5 TRBV9 NA NA TGTGCCAGCTCCGCGGGGGATGGTCAGCCCCAGCATTTT CASSAGDGQPQHF
TRBJ2-3 TRBV4-2 NA TRBD2 TGTGCCAGCAGCACCTCTAGCGGACTTAGCACAGATACGCAGTATTTT CASSTSSGLSTDTQYF
TRBJ2-2 TRBV4-1 once NA TGCGCCAGCAGCCAAGTCGGGTTCGGGGAGCTGTTTTTT CASSQVGFGELFF
TRBJ1-6 TRBV9 NA TRBD1 TGTGCCAGCAGCCAGGACAGGGGGCGTTCACCCCTCCACTTT CASSQDRGRSPLHF
TRBJ1-5 TRBV19 NA TRBD1 TGTGCCAGTAGTATCACGACAGGGGGAGGCAATCAGCCCCAGCATTTT CASSITTGGGNQPQHF
TRBJ2-6 TRBV7-9 NA NA TGTGCCAGCAGCCGGGTGTACTCTGGGGCCAACGTCCTGACTTTC CASSRVYSGANVLTF
TRBJ1-5 TRBV6-5 NA TRBD1 TGTGCCAGCCGGGACAGGGCGGGTCAGCCCCAGCATTTT CASRDRAGQPQHF
TRBJ2-3 TRBV10-3 NA TRBD1 TGTGCCATCACCACTCAGGGGGCAGATACGCAGTATTTT CAITTQGADTQYF
TRBJ2-2 TRBV7-9 NA TRBD1 TGTGCCAGCAGCTTAGGGGACAGATCGAACACCGGGGAGCTGTTTTTT CASSLGDRSNTGELFF
TRBJ2-3 TRBV29-1 NA NA TGCAGAGTTCAAATAGGCACAGATACGCAGTATTTT CRVQIGTDTQYF
TRBJ1-2 TRBV29-1 few NA TGCAGCGTTGAAGATCCGGAGGGATATGGCTACACCTTC CSVEDPEGYGYTF
TRBJ2-3 TRBV5-8 NA NA TGTGCCAGCAGACCTTATGGTAGCAGCACAGATACGCAGTATTTT CASRPYGSSTDTQYF
TRBJ2-5 TRBV7-8 NA NA TGTGCCAGCAGCTTAGGGACTTCCCATGCGGAGACCCAGTACTTC CASSLGTSHAETQYF
TRBJ2-1 TRBV9 NA TRBD2 TGTGCCAGCAGCGTGGGCGGGAGTAACTACAATGAGCAGTTCTTC CASSVGGSNYNEQFF
TRBJ1-1 TRBV4-1 once TRBD1 TGCGCCAGCAGCCGCCAGACAGGGGGCATTACTGAAGCTTTCTTT CASSRQTGGITEAFF
TRBJ2-2 TRBV5-4 NA TRBD2 TGTGCCAGCAGCCTTAGCGGGAGATCCGCCGGGGAGCTGTTTTTT CASSLSGRSAGELFF
TRBJ2-2 TRBV7-9 NA NA TGTGCCAGCAGCTTCCCGGGGGAGCTGTTTTTT CASSFPGELFF
TRBJ1-2 TRBV29-1 once TRBD1 TGCAGCGTGGACAGGGGCGGCGGGCCTAACTATGGCTACACCTTC CSVDRGGGPNYGYTF
TRBJ2-7 TRBV10-3 NA TRBD2 TGTGCCATCAGTCCCGGACTAGCGGGAGGGAGCTCCTACGAGCAGTACTTC CAISPGLAGGSSYEQYF
TRBJ1-3 TRBV7-2 NA TRBD1 TGTGCCAGCAGCTATGACAGGGCTGTAGGAAACACCATATATTTT CASSYDRAVGNTIYF
TRBJ2-3 TRBV18 NA TRBD1 TGTGCCAGCTCGCAGGGGGCTGGTACAGATACGCAGTATTTT CASSQGAGTDTQYF
TRBJ2-3 TRBV9 NA TRBD2 TGTGCCAGCAGCGGATACGAGGGACTAGCGGGATCGGTGGATACGCAGTATTTT CASSGYEGLAGSVDTQYF
TRBJ2-2 TRBV7-6 NA NA TGTGCCAGCAGCTTAGGTGCGGGGAACACCGGGGAGCTGTTTTTT CASSLGAGNTGELFF
TRBJ1-2 TRBV6-5 few TRBD1 TGTGCCAGCAGTCCGGACAGGGTCCATAGTGGCTACACCTTC CASSPDRVHSGYTF
TRBJ2-1 TRBV7-2 NA TRBD2 TGTGCCAGCAGCTTAGGGCTAGCGGGGGAATTCGGGGTCTTC CASSLGLAGEFGVF
TRBJ1-5 TRBV4-3 NA NA TGCGCCAGCAGCCAAGAGAAAGAGGGGGGCAATCAGCCCCAGCATTTT CASSQEKEGGNQPQHF
TRBJ2-1 TRBV7-2 NA TRBD2 TGTGCCAGCAGCTTAGCCCAGGGTAGCGGGACCAACTGGACCTTCTTC CASSLAQGSGTNWTFF
TRBJ1-3 TRBV27 NA NA TGTGCCAGCAGTTTAGCAGGTTCTGGAAACACCATATATTTT CASSLAGSGNTIYF
TRBJ1-6 TRBV18 few TRBD1 TGTGCCAGCTCACCAGGGACAGATAATTCACCCCTCCACTTT CASSPGTDNSPLHF
TRBJ2-2 TRBV2 NA TRBD2 TGTGCCAGCAACGGCGGGGGGGCCATCGACGGGGAGCTGTTTTTT CASNGGGAIDGELFF
TRBJ2-1 TRBV2 NA TRBD2 TGTGCCAGCAGTGGATCTAGCGGGGTCTACAATGAGCAGTTCTTC CASSGSSGVYNEQFF
TRBJ1-1 TRBV6-4 NA NA TGTGCCAGCAGTGACTCGTTTGGAGGGACCACTGAAGCTTTCTTT CASSDSFGGTTEAFF
TRBJ2-7 TRBV5-8 NA NA TGTGCCACCCCCACCGGACAGCGCCTATCCTACGAGCAGTACTTC CATPTGQRLSYEQYF
TRBJ1-4 TRBV15 NA NA TGTGCCACCAGCAGAGATGTGGGGGCGCGGCATGAAAAACTGTTTTTT CATSRDVGARHEKLFF
TRBJ2-3 TRBV5-1 NA TRBD1 TGCGCCAGCAGCTCTGAGGGGGCCGGAAAAACAGATACGCAGTATTTT CASSSEGAGKTDTQYF
TRBJ1-1 TRBV18 NA NA TGTGCCAGCTCACCGACAGCATTGAACACTGAAGCTTTCTTT CASSPTALNTEAFF
TRBJ2-3 TRBV7-7 NA TRBD1 TGTGCCAGCAGCCAGACAGGGCCTACAGATACGCAGTATTTT CASSQTGPTDTQYF
TRBJ2-5 TRBV10-3 NA NA TGTGCCATCAGTGAGTCGATCGGGGGAGGGGGAGAGACCCAGTACTTC CAISESIGGGGETQYF
TRBJ1-1 TRBV18 once TRBD1 TGTGCCAGCTCACCTAAGTCAGGGGGCGCCTCCCCTGAAGCTTTCTTT CASSPKSGGASPEAFF
TRBJ1-5 TRBV15 NA NA TGTGCCACCAGCTTTTCGACAGATAGCAATCAGCCCCAGCATTTT CATSFSTDSNQPQHF
TRBJ2-5 TRBV5-1 NA TRBD2 TGCGCCAGCAGCTTGGGGCCAGCGGGGGCCCAAGAGACCCAGTACTTC CASSLGPAGAQETQYF
TRBJ1-1 TRBV6-1 NA NA TGTGCCAGCAGTGCCCTGTATTACACTGAAGCTTTCTTT CASSALYYTEAFF
TRBJ1-1 TRBV29-1 few TRBD1 TGCAGCGTGGGACAGGGGAACACTGAAGCTTTCTTT CSVGQGNTEAFF
TRBJ2-5 TRBV7-2 NA TRBD2 TGTGCCAGCAGCTTAAGGGGACTAGCGGGGGCCCAAGAGACCCAGTACTTC CASSLRGLAGAQETQYF
TRBJ2-3 TRBV7-9 NA TRBD2 TGTGCCAGCAGTCTAGCGGGACCTCATCCGGCTACGCAGTATTTT CASSLAGPHPATQYF
TRBJ2-3 TRBV9 NA NA TGTGCCAGCATCTTTAAGGAGGTCGGGGCAGATACGCAGTATTTT CASIFKEVGADTQYF
TRBJ2-2 TRBV6-1 once NA TGTGCCAGCAGTGGTGGCCCAGTGGCCGGGGAGCTGTTTTTT CASSGGPVAGELFF
TRBJ2-5 TRBV6-5 NA NA TGTGCCAGCAGCCCCCGGGGTAGCGTAGAGACCCAGTACTTC CASSPRGSVETQYF
TRBJ2-2 TRBV4-3 NA TRBD2 TGCGCCAGCAGCCAAGATAGCCTAGCGGGAGGAAACACCGGGGAGCTGTTTTTT CASSQDSLAGGNTGELFF
TRBJ2-1 TRBV5-1 NA NA TGCGCCAGCAGCCTCCTTGCCTACAATGAGCAGTTCTTC CASSLLAYNEQFF